Below are 2 T cell receptor beta chains sequenced from a single sample in a study of T cells after yellow fever vaccination. TCRdb itself ran the 5' RACE reads through MiXCR, one entry per CDR3 protein. The sample has roughly 120,000 distinct CDR3 sequences, more than 6.5% seen once. The sequenced sample was CD4+ T cells sorted from PBMCs, obtained 9 to 10 days after the first yellow fever vaccination. The receptors here all came from a man between 18 and 35 years old who received the YFV17D yellow fever vaccine.

This clonotype was seen many times. The chain links TRBV4-2 to TRBJ1-2; D is perhaps TRBD1 (6 bases). V shed 3 bases and J shed 4 bases, with 18 bases lying between them. The germline V gene encodes CDR1 LGHNA and CDR2 YNFKEQ. The CDR3 loop spans 16 amino acids. For the CDR3, the DNA is TGTGCCAGCAGCCAGCAGGGGCCGGGGGCAGGCTATGGCTACACCTTC. Protein product: CASSQQGPGAGYGYTF.

This clonotype was detected a few times. The chain is built from TRBV5-5 and TRBJ1-2; no firm D call. Germline V gene lookup returns CDR1 SGHKS and CDR2 YYEKEE (reference sequence). V shed 2 bases and J shed 6 bases, with 8 bases lying between them. This CDR3 comprises 12 residues. This chain's CDR3 is CASSFDMNGYTF. In nucleotides, the CDR3 is TGTGCCAGCAGCTTCGACATGAATGGCTACACCTTC.